What follows are 7 T cell receptor beta chains derived from one specimen sequenced in a study of kidney transplant recipient with SARS-CoV-2 infection. TCRdb redid the calling of the reads with MiXCR, one entry per CDR3 protein. The table has fewer than 250,000 distinct CDR3 sequences, more than 25% seen once. The specimen comprised a blood sample, sampled at baseline and on day 111 from a kidney transplant recipient. These receptors were obtained from a male patient between 25 and 40 years old who had COVID-19 and was a kidney transplant recipient. Some of these T cells may belong to the graft donor.

This clonotype showed up just a few times. The CDR3 here is CASTQLSYNEQFF. In DNA form, the CDR3 reads TGCGCCAGCACACAACTCTCCTACAATGAGCAGTTCTTC. The chain joins TRBV5-1 to TRBJ2-1; D is unresolved. This CDR3 has 13 residues. Germline lookup yields CDR1 SGHRS and CDR2 YFSETQ. V shed 6 bases and J shed 0 bases, with 7 bases lying between them. The variable domain in full, with the rest retrieved from reference TRBV5-1 and TRBJ2-1, is KAGVTQTPRYLIKTRGQQVTLSCSPISGHRSVSWYQQTPGQGLQFLFEYFSETQRNKGNFPGRFSGRQFSNSRSEMNVSTLELGDSALYLCASTQLSYNEQFFGPGTRLTVL.

The sample holds many counts of this clonotype. The chain has TRBV12-3 or TRBV12-4 and TRBJ2-1; 10 bases match TRBD2. The V gene end was trimmed by 3 bases and the J gene end by 7 bases; junction bases not matched to a gene: 12. The length of the CDR3 is 17 residues. The CDR3 DNA is TGTGCCAGCAGTTTTCAGGGTAGTAGCGGGAGGCTAAATGAGCAGTTCTTC. Amino acid sequence: CASSFQGSSGRLNEQFF.

This clonotype has ten or more counts. The genes are TRBV4-3 and TRBJ1-2, with TRBD1 matching over 8 bases. The CDR3 has 15 residues. J gave up 4 bases and V 1 base, and 5 bases lay outside the gene matches. CDR1 LGHNA and CDR2 YSLEER come from the germline V gene. In DNA, the CDR3 is TGCGCCAGCAGCCAAGGACAGGGGATTTCCTATGGCTACACCTTC. It encodes CASSQGQGISYGYTF.

Only one count was recorded for this clonotype. A read error may explain this, as a much larger clone is one base away. J is TRBJ1-5 and V is TRBV28; possibly TRBD1 for D (6 bases). The CDR3 is 15 amino acids. The V and J ends lost 6 bases and 9 bases respectively, with 21 bases between them. The germline V gene has CDR1 MDHEN and CDR2 SYDVKM. In DNA form, the CDR3 reads TGTGCCAGCAGCTTAAGGAGGTCAGGGGATCGGCCCCAGCATTTT. Amino acids: CASSLRRSGDRPQHF.

To note about this clonotype: With a much larger clone just one base away, this may be a read error. The chain combines TRBV7-2 with TRBJ1-5; D unresolved. Deletions cut 5 bases from V and 0 bases from J, with 8 bases between. CDR1 and CDR2 (germline): SGHTA, FQGNSA. The CDR3 has 14 amino acids. The CDR3 protein is CASSRRVSNQPQHF. The CDR3 DNA follows: TGTGCCAGCAGCAGACGCGTTAGCAATCAGCCCCAGCATTTT.

Concerning this clonotype itself: A much more abundant neighbour one base away suggests this may be a read error. The chain links TRBV5-1 to TRBJ2-1; possibly TRBD2 for D (5 bases). CDR1 and CDR2 from the germline V gene are SGHRS and YFSETQ. The CDR3 has 13 residues. The CDR3 sequence: CASSKGVYNGQFF. DNA for the CDR3: TGCGCCAGCAGCAAGGGAGTATACAATGGGCAGTTCTTC.

Note on this clonotype: A much more abundant neighbour one base away suggests this may be a read error. This chain joins TRBV11-3 and TRBJ2-1; 12 positions agree with TRBD2. The trim removed 3 bases at V and 9 bases at J, leaving 6 bases unmatched. This CDR3 region has 15 residues. Germline values: CDR1 SGHNT, CDR2 YENEEA. The CDR3 loop reads CASSFLAGGQGEQFF. DNA for the CDR3: TGTGCCAGCAGCTTTCTAGCGGGGGGGCAAGGTGAGCAGTTCTTC.